Listed below are T cell receptor beta chains from one sample, sequenced in a study of OX40 agonist ivuxolimab in advanced cancers. Data came from immunoSEQ multiplex PCR; TCRdb stores just in-frame clones and leaves some out. The table shows approximately 32,000 clones, with roughly 84% occurring only once. The sequencing here drew on CD4+ or CD8+ T cells sorted from blood, taken in a trial of the OX40 agonist ivuxolimab. The receptors here all came from an adult with an advanced solid tumor such as melanoma, head and neck, liver or kidney cancer. CDR3s include the opening cysteine and the closing phenylalanine or tryptophan. D genes are given only for firm matches.

v_gene: TRBV9
j_gene: TRBJ2-1
d_gene: TRBD2
CDR3nt: TGTGCCAGCAGCGTAGTAGCGGGAGGAACCAATGAGCAGTTCTTC
CDR3aa: CASSVVAGGTNEQFF

v_gene: TRBV5-1
j_gene: TRBJ2-2
d_gene: TRBD2
CDR3nt: TGCGCCAGCAGCTTATCCCATAGCGGGATGAACGGGGAGCTGTTTTTT
CDR3aa: CASSLSHSGMNGELFF

v_gene: TRBV4-1
j_gene: TRBJ2-7
d_gene: -
CDR3nt: TGCGCCAGCAGCCAAAGTTCTCCCTCCTACGAGCAGTACTTC
CDR3aa: CASSQSSPSYEQYF

v_gene: TRBV6-5
j_gene: TRBJ2-5
d_gene: TRBD2
CDR3nt: TGTGCCAGCAGTGCGAGCGGGGGTAGGCGAGAGACCCAGTACTTC
CDR3aa: CASSASGGRRETQYF

v_gene: TRBV5-1
j_gene: TRBJ2-3
d_gene: TRBD1
CDR3nt: TGCGCCAGCAGCTTGGGGGCCGGGACAGGGGTCCTTTGGGATTTT
CDR3aa: CASSLGAGTGVLWDF

v_gene: TRBV7-9
j_gene: TRBJ2-1
d_gene: -
CDR3nt: TGTGCCAGCAGCTTAGGTGATGAGCAGTTCTTC
CDR3aa: CASSLGDEQFF

v_gene: TRBV14
j_gene: TRBJ2-1
d_gene: TRBD2
CDR3nt: TGTGCCAGCAGCCTTCGGGGGGGGTGGAATGAGCAGTTCTTC
CDR3aa: CASSLRGGWNEQFF

v_gene: TRBV4-2
j_gene: TRBJ2-7
d_gene: TRBD2
CDR3nt: TGTGCCAGCAGCCAAGGCGGGAGTATTAACGAGCAGTACTTC
CDR3aa: CASSQGGSINEQYF

v_gene: TRBV28
j_gene: TRBJ1-6
d_gene: TRBD1
CDR3nt: TGTGCCAGCAGTCTCGACCCGACAGGGGCCAGCTCCTATAATTCACCCCTCCACTTT
CDR3aa: CASSLDPTGASSYNSPLHF

v_gene: TRBV5-6
j_gene: TRBJ2-7
d_gene: -
CDR3nt: TGTGCCAGCAGCTTGGACCTCCTGACCGGCGAGCAGTACTTC
CDR3aa: CASSLDLLTGEQYF

v_gene: TRBV5-1
j_gene: TRBJ2-7
d_gene: -
CDR3nt: TGCGCCAGCAGTCCGGGACTGGGGGATTACGAGCAGTACTTC
CDR3aa: CASSPGLGDYEQYF

v_gene: TRBV7-9
j_gene: TRBJ1-2
d_gene: -
CDR3nt: TGTGCCAGCAGCTTAGAGGTCGCCCGGACCTCTCGTATTGCCTATGGCTACACCTTC
CDR3aa: CASSLEVARTSRIAYGYTF

v_gene: TRBV6-5
j_gene: TRBJ1-2
d_gene: TRBD1
CDR3nt: TGTGCCAGCGGGTATACAGGGGGCCTCTATGGCTACACCTTC
CDR3aa: CASGYTGGLYGYTF